Detailed here is one T cell receptor beta chain. This record belongs to a study of cytomegalovirus exposure and HLA in healthy donors. The CDR3 sequence is 18 residues long. Germline V gives CDR1 LNHDA, CDR2 SQIVND (reference sequence). V lost 5 bases, J lost 4 bases, and 17 bases stayed unmatched. Amplification used 60 Vbeta primers and 13 Jbeta primers. Here immunoSEQ multiplex PCR was the method, and the copy in TCRdb shows in-frame clones only, minus some. The data contain roughly 200,000 clones, roughly 78% of them singletons. Sequenced sample: PBMCs. V is TRBV19 and J is TRBJ1-5; 7 bases are a match to TRBD1. The source of this sequence is a woman aged 40-49 years in good health and CMV-seronegative. CDR3 DNA sequence: TGTGCCAGTAGTTTCTCTTTAGGAGGGGGCTTCTCGAATCAGCCCCAGCATTTT. Encoded protein: CASSFSLGGGFSNQPQHF.